This TCR beta chain comes out of a study of tumor-infiltrating lymphocytes in primary liver carcinoma (dated by TCRdb to 2015 to 2018). For the wider study: Surgical resection was performed in China between late 2015 and early 2016 on about 5 patients with histopathologically diagnosed primary liver carcinoma. High reproducibility was observed for the technical replicate repertoires, with mean shared-clone rates approximately 0.9 and correlation coefficients above 0.95. The tumors of the five patients were staged as T1-T3 N0M0, with maximum diameters ranging from about 4.2 to 10 cm. A total of roughly 35 specimens from 5 patients, comprising some 25 tumor regions, 5 adjacent noncancerous liver tissues and 5 peripheral blood samples, were covered by TCRbeta repertoire sequencing. The five patients, three men and two women aged 30 to 69 years, had hepatocellular carcinoma (four) or combined HCC and intrahepatic cholangiocarcinoma (one). The study combined TCRbeta repertoire sequencing, expression microarrays and whole-exome sequencing across five regions of each liver tumor, with adjacent normal tissue and blood. Roughly 3.5 to 7.5 million productive TCRbeta reads were obtained per sample, and no significant difference in read depth was found between tissue types.

Starting from roughly 500 ng total RNA, TCRbeta-specific cDNA was produced by reverse transcription with a constant-region primer and ProtoScript II reverse transcriptase. The TCRbeta libraries were prepared through three rounds of nested multiplex PCR following a slightly modified ARM-PCR procedure. Each of the first two PCR rounds ran for about 11 cycles using multiplex TRBV1-TRBV30 forward primers together with a Cbeta reverse primer. Sample barcodes and Illumina adapters were attached in a final 25-cycle PCR using Deep VentR polymerase. Before sequencing, amplicons of 200-500 bp were purified from gel using a QIAquick gel extraction kit. An Illumina HiSeq 2500 was used to sequence the TCRbeta amplicons with 250-bp paired-end reads. As for how the authors treated the data: Trimmomatic v0.33 was used to quality-trim the reads, and FLASH v1.2.11 was used to merge paired reads so that full CDR3 sequences could be recovered. V, D and J germline segments were assigned to the rearranged TCRbeta sequences using MiGEC v1.2.1b. Clonotype statistics and Shannon-Wiener diversity indices were computed with VDJtools v1.0.0. To reduce sampling bias, subsequent analyses other than the diversity analysis used only the 250 most abundant clonotypes in each sample. TCRdb cleaned the public reads at Q25 with fastp, built clones with MiXCR and kept in-frame beta chains. When rows share a CDR3 protein, they turn into one entry using the most common DNA and genes. The V and J calls, along with clone size, are taken from TCRdb and not from the paper's own processing. The sample table contains some 320,000 distinct CDR3 sequences; only one count was recorded for 65% of them. The ten biggest clones cover roughly 9% of the sample.

What the work shows at the level of the full study, not this receptor alone: A significantly larger repertoire fraction was made up by the top 250 clones in tumors than in blood (p = 0.039). Comparison of CD4+ and CD8+ T cell repertoires was precluded by the use of bulk unsorted samples. Only the TCR beta chain was sequenced, which likely underestimates true repertoire diversity because unpaired alpha chains were not captured. The study included only four or five patients, and the authors note findings should be validated in a larger study. Repertoire overlap was found to be higher between tumor regions (mean roughly 36%) than between tumor-adjacent (about 17%) or tumor-blood (about 14%) pairs, consistent with antigen-driven expansion.

From its cysteine to its phenylalanine, the CDR3 spans 16 amino acids. Only the CDR3 region is kept as DNA, spanning 48 bases read in frame from base 1. CDR1 MNHNY and CDR2 SVGAGI are derived from the germline V gene (reference sequence). Cut back by 6 bases and 2 bases, the V and J ends lie 16 bases apart. There are many counts of this clonotype. Its specific antigen is unknown. No much larger clonotype is one base removed from it; base qualities were not supplied. TRIzol reagent was used to extract blood RNA from unsorted whole blood, while the DNeasy Blood & Tissue kit provided the germline DNA. At the time of sampling, the patients were treatment-naive and had chronic HBV infection. Before surgery, four milliliters of peripheral blood were collected into K2EDTA tubes.

Recombination linked TRBV6-6 to TRBJ2-2; no D gene can be assigned with confidence. The sequenced material came from peripheral blood. The receptor's source is a man in his forties or fifties with primary liver carcinoma and hepatitis B virus infection. For the CDR3, the sequence is CASRPHGDHNTGELFF. The DNA sequence is given as TGTGCCAGCAGGCCCCATGGCGATCATAACACCGGGGAGCTGTTTTTT.